A single sample gave rise to the 25 T cell receptor beta chains below, sequenced in a study of vaccination and CD4 T cells after COVID-19. Treatment indicated: roughly 10-day PBMC culture with coronavirus spike peptide pools or control peptides (ViraFEST assay). These receptors have no known antigen. An Oncomine TCR Beta short-read assay was used to sequence the DNA from cultured CD4+ T cells. TCRdb redid the calling of the PCR reads with MiXCR, one entry per CDR3 protein. This table holds roughly 5,000 distinct CDR3 sequences, 35% to 50% found once. Sequences were obtained from CD4+ T cells from blood, cultured in vitro. The receptor source for this set is a human donor who had recovered from COVID-19.

The chain couples TRBV20-1 to TRBJ2-5; D is perhaps TRBD1 (6 bases). Germline V gene data show CDR1 as DFQATT and CDR2 as SNEGSKA (reference sequence). V was clipped by 7 bases and J by 2 bases, with 14 bases between them. The CDR3 contains 13 residues. CDR3 nucleotide sequence: TGCAGTGGAAGAGGGGGAACACAAGAGACCCAGTACTTC. This codes for CSGRGGTQETQYF.

The CDR3 nucleotides are TGCAGTGCTAGCCTCGGGACAGGGAAGTACGAGCAGTACTTC. Residues: CSASLGTGKYEQYF. The rearrangement uses TRBV20-1 and TRBJ2-7, with 9 bases aligning to TRBD1. The ends lost 3 bases at V and 4 bases at J; junction bases unmatched: 7. Germline CDR1 DFQATT, CDR2 SNEGSKA (reference sequence). This CDR3 region has 14 residues.

The chain links TRBV28 to TRBJ1-5, with D possibly TRBD1 on 6 matching bases. The CDR3 has 13 amino acids. With 3 bases removed from V and 5 bases from J, the gap between germline ends came to 8 bases. Germline V CDR1 and CDR2: MDHEN, SYDVKM. CDR3 nucleotides: TGTGCCAGCAGTTTCAGGGGATATCAGCCCCAGCATTTT. Its protein is CASSFRGYQPQHF.

V is TRBV20-1 and J is TRBJ2-5, with 10 bases matching TRBD2. The CDR3 sequence is 15 residues long. V gave up 3 bases and J gave up 2 bases; unmatched junction bases: 6. Looked up from germline, CDR1 is DFQATT and CDR2 is SNEGSKA (reference sequence). The CDR3 DNA is TGCAGTGCTAGTAGGCTAGCGGGGGCTCAAGAGACCCAGTACTTC. As protein: CSASRLAGAQETQYF.

The V gene is TRBV20-1, the J gene TRBJ1-1; D possibly corresponds to TRBD1 (5 bases). Per germline, CDR1 DFQATT and CDR2 SNEGSKA (reference sequence). V lost 1 base and J 11 bases, leaving 17 bases between the germline ends. This CDR3 is built from 13 residues. Here the CDR3 reads CSARVTGGGQAFF. The CDR3 bases are TGCAGTGCTAGAGTAACGGGTGGGGGTCAGGCTTTCTTT.

In the case of this clonotype: One base away lies a much larger clone, so this may be a sequencing read error. V gene TRBV20-1 combines with J gene TRBJ1-1; no reliable D call. CDR3 length equals 11 residues. Germline V lookup: CDR1 DFQATT, CDR2 SNEGSKA (reference sequence). V lost 6 bases and J 4 bases, leaving 9 bases between the germline ends. CDR3 region: CSATLSTEAFF. CDR3 coding DNA: TGCAGTGCGACCCTGAGCACTGAAGCTTTCTTT.

This clonotype was seen only a few times. CDR3 DNA sequence: TGTGCCATCAGGGTCTCCTATGGCTACACCTTC. Encoded protein: CAIRVSYGYTF. The rearrangement links TRBV10-3 to TRBJ1-2; D unclear. CDR1 and CDR2 (germline): ENHRY, SYGVKD. The CDR3 contains 11 residues. Trimming cost V 6 bases and J 4 bases, with 6 bases left between them.

This clonotype appeared a few times. The rearrangement joins TRBV20-1 to TRBJ2-7; 16 bases match TRBD2. Germline V CDR1 and CDR2: DFQATT, SNEGSKA (reference sequence). This CDR3 spans 15 amino acids. The junction had 5 bases not matched to a gene; V was cut back by 5 bases and J by 4 bases. CDR3 amino acids: CSAQGLAGGEYEQYF. CDR3 in DNA: TGCAGTGCTCAGGGACTAGCGGGGGGGGAGTACGAGCAGTACTTC.

The chain uses TRBV29-1 and TRBJ1-5, with D unresolved. CDR1 SQVTM and CDR2 ANQGSEA come from the germline V gene. V dropped 4 bases and J dropped 3 bases, with 10 bases sitting between them. The CDR3 is made up of 13 amino acids. This CDR3 is CSVGRAFNQPQHF. For the CDR3, the DNA is TGCAGCGTTGGCCGGGCCTTCAATCAGCCCCAGCATTTT. Full variable domain (rest looked up from reference TRBV29-1 and TRBJ1-5): SAVISQKPSRDICQRGTSLTIQCQVDSQVTMMFWYRQQPGQSLTLIATANQGSEATYESGFVIDKFPISRPNLTFSTLTVSNMSPEDSSIYLCSVGRAFNQPQHFGDGTRLSIL.

By share of the sample, this clonotype is medium-sized (0.01 to 0.1%). V and J are TRBV15 and TRBJ2-7, with D possibly matching TRBD2 (6 bases). The germline V gene encodes CDR1 LNHNV and CDR2 YYDKDF (reference sequence). V was pared by 8 bases and J by 3 bases, with 14 bases between. The CDR3 runs 13 residues. CDR3 sequence: CATAGGVGYEQYF. The DNA of the CDR3 is TGTGCCACCGCAGGAGGGGTTGGCTACGAGCAGTACTTC.

The chain has TRBV6-2 or TRBV6-3 and TRBJ2-7, with 8 nucleotides matching TRBD2. Germline V gene data show CDR1 as MNHEY and CDR2 as SVGEGT. The ends lost 6 bases at V and 7 bases at J; junction bases unmatched: 5. The CDR3 length is 12 residues. CDR3 bases: TGTGCCAGCAGCGGGGGGGCCCGGGAGCAGTACTTC. Protein product: CASSGGAREQYF.

The chain employs TRBV15 and TRBJ2-7, with D unclear. Germline V lookup: CDR1 LNHNV, CDR2 YYDKDF (reference sequence). Trimming cost V 0 bases and J 8 bases, with 11 bases left between them. There are 13 residues in the CDR3. CDR3 residues: CATSRDREGQQYF. The CDR3 coding sequence is TGTGCCACCAGCAGAGATCGAGAAGGACAGCAGTACTTC.

A few counts support this clonotype. This rearrangement joins TRBV15 to TRBJ1-6; 7 positions match TRBD1. Trimming took 3 bases from V and 7 from J; bases not matched to a gene: 6. The CDR3 has 15 residues. The germline CDR1 and CDR2 sequences are LNHNV and YYDKDF (reference sequence). The DNA of the CDR3 is TGTGCCACCAGCAGGGGGACAGCGAAGAATTCACCCCTCCACTTT. Residues: CATSRGTAKNSPLHF.

V gene TRBV7-3 combines with J gene TRBJ2-7, with 11 bases that match TRBD1. CDR1 and CDR2 (germline): SGHTA, FQGTGA. This CDR3 is built from 13 residues. V trimming: 4 bases; J trimming: 6 bases; junction bases outside the gene matches: 2. Here the CDR3 reads CASSSGQGGEQYF. The CDR3 DNA is TGTGCCAGCAGCTCGGGACAGGGGGGCGAGCAGTACTTC.

V gene TRBV6-5 combines with J gene TRBJ1-2; no firm D call. CDR3 size: 14 residues. The germline V gene encodes CDR1 MNHEY and CDR2 SVGAGI. Trimming stripped 0 bases from V and 4 bases from J, with 9 bases between. The CDR3 DNA sequence: TGTGCCAGCAGTTACTCGATAGAGGGCTATGGCTACACCTTC. Residues: CASSYSIEGYGYTF.

This clonotype appeared a few times. J is TRBJ2-1 and V is TRBV20-1; TRBD1 matches at 7 bases. V lost 3 bases and J lost 9; bases outside the gene matches: 5. Germline CDR1 is DFQATT and CDR2 is SNEGSKA (reference sequence). The CDR3 loop spans 12 amino acids. CDR3: CSASTTGLEQFF. The CDR3 coding sequence is TGCAGTGCTAGTACGACAGGGCTTGAGCAGTTCTTC.

The chain couples TRBV2 to TRBJ2-3; TRBD1 matches 8 bases. This CDR3 has 14 amino acids. V lost 5 bases, J lost 3 bases, and 4 bases stayed unmatched. In germline, CDR1 is SNHLY, CDR2 FYNNEI. The CDR3 loop is CASSRGQGTDTQYF. The CDR3 DNA sequence: TGTGCCAGCAGTCGCGGACAGGGAACAGATACGCAGTATTTT.

For this clonotype: This may be a read error, as it is one base from a much larger clone. Here the CDR3 omits its conserved ending phenylalanine or tryptophan, so a read error is the likely source. V gene TRBV20-1 combines with J gene TRBJ1-2; D perhaps matches TRBD1 (5 bases). Germline loops: CDR1 DFQATT, CDR2 SNEGSKA (reference sequence). V was trimmed by 3 bases and J by 4 bases, leaving 12 bases between them. This CDR3 contains 13 residues. CDR3 protein: CSASQTVGYGYTL. Here the CDR3 DNA reads TGCAGTGCTAGTCAGACAGTAGGCTATGGCTACACCCTC.

V usage is TRBV27 and J usage is TRBJ2-5, with TRBD2 identical over 8 bases. CDR1 is MNHEY and CDR2 is SMNVEV in the germline V gene (reference sequence). The CDR3 covers 15 residues. The V gene end was trimmed by 5 bases and the J gene end by 4 bases; junction bases not matched to a gene: 9. CDR3 loop: CASSPGRGGGETQYF. The CDR3 coding sequence is TGTGCCAGCAGTCCTGGACGGGGGGGCGGAGAGACCCAGTACTTC.

To note about this clonotype: At one boundary the junction diverges from the germline segment, which might be a read error. V and J are TRBV6-1 and TRBJ2-1; D is undetermined. The CDR3 has 11 residues. Germline CDR1 MNHNS, CDR2 SASEGT. The chain's CDR3 is CASSDHNERFF. The CDR3, as DNA: TGTGCCAGCAGTGACCACAATGAGCGGTTCTTC.

The rearrangement links TRBV15 to TRBJ2-3, with no clear D. Germline-derived CDR1 and CDR2 are LNHNV and YYDKDF (reference sequence). Trimming took off 4 bases at V and 7 bases at J, with 12 bases between the two ends. This CDR3 is built from 13 residues. The CDR3 region has the DNA TGTGCCACCAGCATAGATAAGGTTAATACGCAGTATTTT. Amino acid sequence: CATSIDKVNTQYF. Together with reference TRBV15 and TRBJ2-3, the CDR3 gives the full variable domain: DAMVIQNPRYQVTQFGKPVTLSCSQTLNHNVMYWYQQKSSQAPKLLFHYYDKDFNNEADTPDNFQSRRPNTSFCFLDIRSPGLGDTAMYLCATSIDKVNTQYFGPGTRLTVL.

The rearrangement links TRBV7-9 to TRBJ2-5; D perhaps matches TRBD2 (7 bases). The germline gives CDR1 SEHNR, CDR2 FQNEAQ (reference sequence). The CDR3 has 14 amino acids. With 5 bases removed from V and 5 bases from J, the gap between germline ends came to 15 bases. CDR3 coding DNA: TGTGCCAGCAGCAGTCGGGGGGCGACGGAGACCCAGTACTTC. Its protein product is CASSSRGATETQYF. Filled out from reference TRBV7-9 and TRBJ2-5, the complete variable domain reads DTGVSQNPRHKITKRGQNVTFRCDPISEHNRLYWYRQTLGQGPEFLTYFQNEAQLEKSRLLSDRFSAERPKGSFSTLEIQRTEQGDSAMYLCASSSRGATETQYFGPGTRLLVL.

The chain combines TRBV7-9 with TRBJ2-7; D possibly corresponds to TRBD2 (5 bases). Germline values: CDR1 SEHNR, CDR2 FQNEAQ (reference sequence). CDR3 length: 13 amino acids. Trimming stripped 6 bases from V and 1 base from J, with 10 bases between. CDR3 sequence: CASRSSASYEQYF. CDR3 DNA: TGTGCCAGCAGGAGTAGCGCATCCTACGAGCAGTACTTC. The complete variable domain, with remaining parts taken from reference TRBV7-9 and TRBJ2-7, reads DTGVSQNPRHKITKRGQNVTFRCDPISEHNRLYWYRQTLGQGPEFLTYFQNEAQLEKSRLLSDRFSAERPKGSFSTLEIQRTEQGDSAMYLCASRSSASYEQYFGPGTRLTVT.

This clonotype turned up a few times. The rearrangement uses TRBV20-1 and TRBJ1-6; tentatively, D is TRBD1 (6 bases). V was pared by 0 bases and J by 7 bases, with 13 bases between. Germline V CDR1 and CDR2: DFQATT, SNEGSKA (reference sequence). The CDR3 is 15 residues long. CDR3 DNA sequence: TGCAGTGCTAGAGATTCGGGGGCTGGGAATTCACCCCTCCACTTT. Translating it yields CSARDSGAGNSPLHF.

This clonotype occurred a few times. The DNA of the CDR3 is TGTGCCAGCAGCCTTTACCTTGAAGCTTTCTTT. Protein product: CASSLYLEAFF. V usage is TRBV7-8 and J usage is TRBJ1-1; unclear D gene. This CDR3 is built from 11 residues. V lost 5 bases and J 7 bases, leaving 8 bases between the germline ends. Germline CDR1 is SGHVS and CDR2 is FQNEAQ. Full variable domain (rest looked up from reference TRBV7-8 and TRBJ1-1): GAGVSQSPRYKVAKRGQDVALRCDPISGHVSLFWYQQALGQGPEFLTYFQNEAQLDKSGLPSDRFFAERPEGSVSTLKIQRTQQEDSAVYLCASSLYLEAFFGQGTRLTVV.